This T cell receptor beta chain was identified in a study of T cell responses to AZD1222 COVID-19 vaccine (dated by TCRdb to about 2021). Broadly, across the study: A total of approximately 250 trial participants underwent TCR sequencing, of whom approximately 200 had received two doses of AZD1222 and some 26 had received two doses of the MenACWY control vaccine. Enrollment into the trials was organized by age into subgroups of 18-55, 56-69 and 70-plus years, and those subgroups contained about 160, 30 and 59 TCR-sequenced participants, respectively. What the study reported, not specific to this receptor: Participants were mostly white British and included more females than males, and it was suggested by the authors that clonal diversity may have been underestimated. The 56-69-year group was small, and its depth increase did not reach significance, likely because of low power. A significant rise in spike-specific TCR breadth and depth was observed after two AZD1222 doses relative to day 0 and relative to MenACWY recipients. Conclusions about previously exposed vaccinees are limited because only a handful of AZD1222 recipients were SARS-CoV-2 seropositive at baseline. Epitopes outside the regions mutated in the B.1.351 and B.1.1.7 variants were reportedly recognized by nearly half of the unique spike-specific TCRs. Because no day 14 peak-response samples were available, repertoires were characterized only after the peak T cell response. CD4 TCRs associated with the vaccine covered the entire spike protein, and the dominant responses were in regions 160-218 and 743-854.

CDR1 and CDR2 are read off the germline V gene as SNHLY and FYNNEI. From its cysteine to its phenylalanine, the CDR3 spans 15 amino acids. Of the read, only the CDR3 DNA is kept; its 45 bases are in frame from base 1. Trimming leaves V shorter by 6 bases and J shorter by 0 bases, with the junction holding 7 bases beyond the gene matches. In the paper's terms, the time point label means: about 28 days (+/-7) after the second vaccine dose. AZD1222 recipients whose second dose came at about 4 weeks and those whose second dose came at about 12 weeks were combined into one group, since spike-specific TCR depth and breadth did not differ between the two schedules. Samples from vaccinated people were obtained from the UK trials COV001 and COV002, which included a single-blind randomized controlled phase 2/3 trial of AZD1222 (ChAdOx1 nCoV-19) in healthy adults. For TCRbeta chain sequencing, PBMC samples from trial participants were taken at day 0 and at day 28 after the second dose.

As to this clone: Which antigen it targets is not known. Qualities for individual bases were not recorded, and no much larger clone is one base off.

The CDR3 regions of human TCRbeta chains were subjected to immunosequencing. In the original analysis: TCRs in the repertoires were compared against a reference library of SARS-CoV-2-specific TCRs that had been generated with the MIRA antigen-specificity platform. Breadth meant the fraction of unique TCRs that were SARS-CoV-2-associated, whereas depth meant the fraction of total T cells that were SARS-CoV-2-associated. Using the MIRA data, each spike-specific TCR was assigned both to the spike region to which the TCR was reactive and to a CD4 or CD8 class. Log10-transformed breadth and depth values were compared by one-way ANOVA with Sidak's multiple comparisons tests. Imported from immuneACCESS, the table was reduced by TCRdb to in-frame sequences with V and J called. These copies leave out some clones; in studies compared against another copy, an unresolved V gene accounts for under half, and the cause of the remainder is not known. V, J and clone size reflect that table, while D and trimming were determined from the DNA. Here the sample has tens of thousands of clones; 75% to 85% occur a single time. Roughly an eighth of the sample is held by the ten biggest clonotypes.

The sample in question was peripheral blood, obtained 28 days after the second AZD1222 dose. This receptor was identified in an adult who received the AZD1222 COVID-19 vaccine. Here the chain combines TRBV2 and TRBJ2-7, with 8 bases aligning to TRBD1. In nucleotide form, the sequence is TGTGCCAGCAGGAGGGACAGGCAATCCTCCTACGAGCAGTACTTC. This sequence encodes CASRRDRQSSYEQYF.